The 4 T cell receptor beta chains below come from one sample, sequenced in a study of blood T cell repertoires in COVID-19. Sequencing was performed with immunoSEQ multiplex PCR; in TCRdb, only in-frame clones are kept and a portion is missing. The sample contains approximately 75,000 clones, 75% to 95% of which appear only once. The sequencing sample was made of peripheral blood. The receptor set was obtained from a human donor in a cohort sampled during active COVID-19.

The chain joins TRBV15 to TRBJ1-5, with 8 bases fitting TRBD1. Per the germline V gene, CDR1 is LNHNV and CDR2 is YYDKDF (reference sequence). This CDR3 has 20 amino acids. Trimming at V came to 1 base and at J to 0 bases, leaving 14 bases not matched to a gene. CDR3 protein: CATSRGTRGRIGYSNQPQHF. In DNA, the CDR3 is TGTGCCACCAGCAGAGGCACCAGGGGGCGCATTGGATATAGCAATCAGCCCCAGCATTTT.

CDR3 loop: CASSYLRRGAFF. DNA of the CDR3: TGTGCCAGCAGTTACTTGAGACGAGGGGCTTTCTTT. V and J are TRBV6-2 or TRBV6-3 and TRBJ1-1, with unresolved D. The V gene's germline CDR1 is MNHEY and CDR2 SVGEGT. The CDR3 has 12 amino acids. V shed 1 base and J shed 11 bases, with 11 bases lying between them.

This chain connects TRBV19 to TRBJ2-2, with D maybe TRBD2 (6 bases). Looked up from germline, CDR1 is LNHDA and CDR2 is SQIVND (reference sequence). The CDR3 runs to 14 residues. Trimming left V 7 bases short and J 0 bases short, with 9 bases between. CDR3 in amino acids: CASIGLPNTGELFF. In DNA, the CDR3 is TGTGCCAGTATTGGACTACCGAACACCGGGGAGCTGTTTTTT.

J is TRBJ1-2 and V is TRBV19; possible D gene TRBD1, 5 bases. The CDR3 runs to 14 residues. The V gene lost 5 bases and the J gene lost 2 bases, with 12 bases spanning the gap. The germline gives CDR1 LNHDA, CDR2 SQIVND (reference sequence). CDR3 amino acids: CASSAGPLNYGYTF. CDR3 in DNA: TGTGCCAGTAGTGCGGGACCCCTAAACTATGGCTACACCTTC. Complete variable domain (other parts from reference TRBV19 and TRBJ1-2): DGGITQSPKYLFRKEGQNVTLSCEQNLNHDAMYWYRQDPGQGLRLIYYSQIVNDFQKGDIAEGYSVSREKKESFPLTVTSAQKNPTAFYLCASSAGPLNYGYTFGSGTRLTVV.